The 8 T cell receptor beta chains below all came from one sample that was sequenced in a study of blood T cell repertoires in COVID-19. The table came from immunoSEQ multiplex PCR; TCRdb's copy has only in-frame clones and leaves some out. Of a few hundred thousand clones in the sample, approximately 85% were seen once. The specimen was PBMCs or T cells enriched from blood (not recorded which). The receptor source for this set is a man aged 25-45 years who had recovered from COVID-19.

The chain couples TRBV5-1 to TRBJ2-2; 7 bases agree with TRBD1. The length of the CDR3 is 16 residues. The V gene's germline CDR1 is SGHRS and CDR2 YFSETQ. V dropped 0 bases and J dropped 4; count of bases not matched to a gene: 6. The CDR3, as DNA: TGCGCCAGCAGCTTGGTGCCCAGGGGGTCCACCGGGGAGCTGTTTTTT. Translation gives CASSLVPRGSTGELFF.

CDR3 protein: CASSFTGVTEAFF. The CDR3 region has the DNA TGTGCCAGCAGCTTTACAGGGGTCACTGAAGCTTTCTTT. This chain joins TRBV7-2 and TRBJ1-1; the match to TRBD1 covers 7 bases. The V segment lost 3 bases and the J segment 4 bases; nucleotides outside the gene matches: 2. Looked up from germline, CDR1 is SGHTA and CDR2 is FQGNSA. The CDR3 has 13 residues.

V usage is TRBV10-3 and J usage is TRBJ2-2, with no clear D. This CDR3 has 13 amino acids. Between the trimmed V and J ends, which lost 4 bases and 7 bases, there was a span of 10 bases. CDR1 is ENHRY, CDR2 SYGVKD, per germline. For the CDR3, the DNA is TGTGCCATCAGTGGGCTACAGAACGGGGAGCTGTTTTTT. Its protein is CAISGLQNGELFF.

The chain employs TRBV7-9 and TRBJ1-1; weak D call: TRBD1 (5 bases). V was pared by 7 bases and J by 1 base, with 16 bases between. Per the germline V gene, CDR1 is SEHNR and CDR2 is FQNEAQ (reference sequence). CDR3 length: 15 amino acids. The CDR3 DNA sequence: TGTGCCAGCACACCACTGGGACTGCCGAACACTGAAGCTTTCTTT. This codes for CASTPLGLPNTEAFF.

The rearrangement uses TRBV7-2 and TRBJ1-3; 7 positions agree with TRBD1. The CDR3 consists of 16 residues. The germline V gene encodes CDR1 SGHTA and CDR2 FQGNSA. The ends lost 6 bases at V and 4 bases at J; junction bases unmatched: 12. This chain's CDR3 is CASRQDRVLLGNTIYF. As DNA, the CDR3 is TGTGCCAGCAGGCAAGACAGGGTTCTACTCGGAAACACCATATATTTT.

This chain uses TRBV4-1 with TRBJ2-4, with 14 bases identical to TRBD2. V trimming: 1 base; J trimming: 6 bases; junction bases outside the gene matches: 5. CDR3 size: 17 residues. Looked up from germline, CDR1 is MGHRA and CDR2 is YSYEKL. CDR3: CASSQGLAGGPGNIQYF. CDR3 DNA sequence: TGCGCCAGCAGCCAAGGACTAGCGGGGGGGCCTGGAAACATTCAGTACTTC.

The chain couples TRBV12-3 or TRBV12-4 to TRBJ2-5; D might be TRBD2 (6 bases). This CDR3 comprises 13 residues. V gave up 4 bases and J gave up 4 bases, with 10 bases separating them. CDR3 DNA sequence: TGTGCCAGCAGTTCCGGGAGCCGAGAGACCCAGTACTTC. Encoded protein: CASSSGSRETQYF.

The chain is built from TRBV18 and TRBJ2-7; no firm D call. The CDR3 is made up of 13 amino acids. Germline V gives CDR1 KGHSH, CDR2 LQKENI. V lost 3 bases, J lost 2 bases, and 8 bases lay in between. The CDR3: CASSPTDTYEQYF. The CDR3 DNA is TGTGCCAGCTCACCCACAGATACCTACGAGCAGTACTTC.